Presented here are 25 T cell receptor beta chains from one specimen sequenced in a study of blood T cell repertoires in COVID-19. This table comes from immunoSEQ multiplex PCR, and its TCRdb copy is limited to in-frame clones, with some not included. The data show about 72,000 clones, roughly 80% seen once. Sequenced material: peripheral blood. All receptors derive from a human donor in a cohort sampled during active COVID-19.

The V gene is TRBV11-2, the J gene TRBJ1-1; perhaps TRBD1 as D (5 bases). The germline V gene encodes CDR1 SGHAT and CDR2 FQNNGV. Trimming left V 4 bases short and J 7 bases short, with 13 bases between. This CDR3 is 13 amino acids long. The CDR3 DNA follows: TGTGCCAGCAGCTATCAGGGTGGGAATGAAGCTTTCTTT. Its translation is CASSYQGGNEAFF.

The chain uses TRBV6-5 and TRBJ1-2; no clear D gene. Trimming pared 6 bases from V and 2 bases from J, leaving 10 bases between. Germline CDR1 reads MNHEY; CDR2 reads SVGAGI. The CDR3 loop spans 13 amino acids. The CDR3 DNA reads as TGTGCCAGCAGACCCTCCGGGAACTATGGCTACACCTTC. It translates to CASRPSGNYGYTF.

The rearrangement uses TRBV27 and TRBJ1-2; 9 nucleotides line up with TRBD1. V dropped 4 bases and J dropped 3; count of bases not matched to a gene: 12. The CDR3 is 17 residues long. Germline CDR1 MNHEY, CDR2 SMNVEV (reference sequence). In DNA, the CDR3 is TGTGCCAGCAGTTCGCATGGAGGACAGGGGAGCGACTATGGCTACACCTTC. Translated, it gives CASSSHGGQGSDYGYTF.

This clone was seen just once. This sequence joins TRBV18 and TRBJ1-2; D not resolved. The germline CDR1 and CDR2 sequences are KGHSH and LQKENI. The V and J ends lost 3 bases and 3 bases respectively, with 11 bases between them. The CDR3 is 14 amino acids. The CDR3 is CASSPTGQDYGYTF. The CDR3 DNA is TGTGCCAGCTCACCTACTGGTCAGGACTATGGCTACACCTTC.

This rearrangement joins TRBV21-1 to TRBJ2-3; the D call TRBD2 from the table was never checked on the DNA. TRBV21-1 is tagged as a pseudogene. This CDR3 spans 18 amino acids. The DNA for the CDR3 is TGTGCCAGCAGCAACTACCCCGGTCGGGTTTGGGAGGCAGATACGCAGTATTTT. This sequence encodes CASSNYPGRVWEADTQYF.

This chain joins TRBV7-9 and TRBJ2-5; 12 positions match TRBD2. J lost 5 bases, V lost 5 bases, and 3 bases had no gene match. In germline, CDR1 is SEHNR, CDR2 FQNEAQ (reference sequence). This CDR3 has 14 residues. The CDR3 spells CASSILAGGETQYF. The DNA of the CDR3 is TGTGCCAGCAGCATCCTAGCGGGGGGGGAGACCCAGTACTTC.

V usage is TRBV6-5 and J usage is TRBJ2-1, with D uncertain. From germline, CDR1 is MNHEY and CDR2 SVGAGI. The V and J ends lost 6 bases and 4 bases respectively, with 16 bases between them. This CDR3 has 15 amino acids. DNA for the CDR3: TGTGCCAGCAGACTCATTCAAACCGTATACAATGAGCAGTTCTTC. Its protein is CASRLIQTVYNEQFF.

The chain links TRBV4-1 to TRBJ1-4, with TRBD1 identical over 11 bases. Germline CDR1 MGHRA, CDR2 YSYEKL. The CDR3 totals 19 residues. With V trimmed by 4 bases and J by 6 bases, 16 bases remained unmatched. CDR3 bases: TGCGCCAGCAGCCTTACCGGGACAGGGGGACCAACGGGGGATGAAAAACTGTTTTTT. It encodes CASSLTGTGGPTGDEKLFF.

The chain uses TRBV6-5 and TRBJ2-7; possibly TRBD2 for D (5 bases). Germline V gives CDR1 MNHEY, CDR2 SVGAGI. V dropped 4 bases and J dropped 0 bases, with 10 bases sitting between them. The CDR3 loop spans 14 amino acids. CDR3 residues: CASSLSGASYEQYF. CDR3 nucleotides: TGTGCCAGCAGTTTAAGCGGAGCCTCCTACGAGCAGTACTTC.

V usage is TRBV5-1 and J usage is TRBJ2-7; 11 bases are shared with TRBD2. The CDR3 totals 15 residues. Germline lookup yields CDR1 SGHRS and CDR2 YFSETQ. V lost 3 bases, J lost 6 bases, and 8 bases stayed unmatched. The CDR3 here is CASSYSGLAGGEQYF. CDR3 DNA: TGCGCCAGCAGCTATAGTGGACTAGCGGGTGGCGAGCAGTACTTC.

This clone was observed a handful of times. The chain uses TRBV4-2 and TRBJ2-7, with D maybe TRBD2 (6 bases). The germline CDR1 and CDR2 sequences are LGHNA and YNFKEQ. The CDR3 has 16 residues. V was clipped by 0 bases and J by 2 bases, with 14 bases between them. The CDR3 region is CASSQESRAGTYEQYF. In DNA, the CDR3 is TGTGCCAGCAGCCAAGAGTCAAGGGCGGGGACCTACGAGCAGTACTTC.

This chain connects TRBV13 to TRBJ1-1; no firm D call. V lost 4 bases and J lost 1, with 7 bases in between. The germline V gene has CDR1 PRHDT and CDR2 FYEKMQ (reference sequence). The CDR3 extends over 13 amino acids. CDR3 DNA sequence: TGTGCCAGCAGCTATACTAGGAACACTGAAGCTTTCTTT. Amino acids: CASSYTRNTEAFF.

This clone was seen a few times. This chain uses TRBV30 with TRBJ1-2; D call uncertain. With 6 bases removed from V and 1 base from J, the gap between germline ends came to 18 bases. The germline V gene encodes CDR1 GTSNPN and CDR2 SVGIG (reference sequence). The CDR3 sequence is 15 residues long. The chain's CDR3 is CACSLDGEYNYGYTF. The CDR3, as DNA: TGTGCCTGTTCCCTCGACGGGGAGTATAACTATGGCTACACCTTC. The full variable domain, in which reference TRBV30 and TRBJ1-2 provide the parts outside the CDR3, is SQTIHQWPATLVQPVGSPLSLECTVEGTSNPNLYWYRQAAGRGLQLLFYSVGIGQISSEVPQNLSASRPQDRQFILSSKKLLLSDSGFYLCACSLDGEYNYGYTFGSGTRLTVV.

The rearrangement links TRBV11-2 to TRBJ2-5; D unclear. The CDR3 consists of 13 residues. Germline CDR1 SGHAT, CDR2 FQNNGV. V gave up 3 bases and J gave up 5 bases, with 10 bases separating them. CDR3 DNA: TGTGCCAGCAGCTTGCTCCGCAGGGAGACCCAGTACTTC. It is translated as CASSLLRRETQYF.

The chain combines TRBV14 with TRBJ1-1; 8 bases fit TRBD1. The CDR3 consists of 14 residues. CDR1 SGHDN and CDR2 FVKESK come from the germline V gene. V shed 3 bases and J 8 bases; nucleotides not matched to a gene: 8. CDR3 residues: CASSQPGQGREAFF. As DNA, the CDR3 is TGTGCCAGCAGCCAGCCCGGACAGGGTCGGGAAGCTTTCTTT.

The V gene is TRBV4-2, the J gene TRBJ1-6; unclear D gene. The germline gives CDR1 LGHNA, CDR2 YNFKEQ. The CDR3 loop spans 14 amino acids. The V and J ends lost 3 bases and 3 bases respectively, with 6 bases between them. In DNA, the CDR3 is TGTGCCAGCAGCCAGAACAGCTATAATTCACCCCTCCACTTT. This encodes CASSQNSYNSPLHF.

J is TRBJ2-2 and V is TRBV5-1; 9 nucleotides line up with TRBD1. The CDR3 extends over 16 amino acids. Germline V gives CDR1 SGHRS, CDR2 YFSETQ. The ends lost 5 bases at V and 1 base at J; junction bases unmatched: 6. DNA for the CDR3: TGCGCCAGCAGTAAACAGGGGGCAGGGAACACCGGGGAGCTGTTTTTT. Translation: CASSKQGAGNTGELFF.

CDR3 coding DNA: TGCGCCAGCAGCTTGGAGACAGGGCTGGATGAGCAGTACTTC. Amino acids: CASSLETGLDEQYF. The chain combines TRBV5-1 with TRBJ2-7; 7 nucleotides match TRBD1. The length of the CDR3 is 14 residues. The germline V gene has CDR1 SGHRS and CDR2 YFSETQ. The V segment lost 0 bases and the J segment 7 bases; nucleotides outside the gene matches: 7.

This clone was found once. This rearrangement joins TRBV23-1 to TRBJ2-7; D is perhaps TRBD1 (6 bases). TRBV23-1 is noted as an ORF with a role that remains uncertain. The CDR3 consists of 14 residues. Trimming cost V 7 bases and J 3 bases, with 16 bases left between them. The CDR3 loop is CASKQPGTNYEQYF. The CDR3 region has the DNA TGCGCCAGCAAACAACCCGGGACAAACTACGAGCAGTACTTC.

The chain recombines TRBV5-6 with TRBJ2-6; the match to TRBD1 covers 8 bases. V shed 1 base and J 1 base; nucleotides not matched to a gene: 1. The CDR3 totals 16 residues. Per germline, CDR1 SGHDT and CDR2 YYEEEE. The chain's CDR3 is CASSLYRGSGANVLTF. As DNA, the CDR3 is TGTGCCAGCAGCTTGTACAGGGGGTCTGGGGCCAACGTCCTGACTTTC. Full variable domain (remainder filled in from reference TRBV5-6 and TRBJ2-6): DAGVTQSPTHLIKTRGQQVTLRCSPKSGHDTVSWYQQALGQGPQFIFQYYEEEERQRGNFPDRFSGHQFPNYSSELNVNALLLGDSALYLCASSLYRGSGANVLTFGAGSRLTVL.

This rearrangement joins TRBV19 to TRBJ1-2; D remains ambiguous. The CDR3 contains 16 residues. V gave up 3 bases and J gave up 4 bases, with 18 bases separating them. Germline assignment: CDR1 LNHDA and CDR2 SQIVND (reference sequence). DNA of the CDR3: TGTGCCAGTAGTATTCCGGGCGACGGACTGAGCTATGGCTACACCTTC. Its translation is CASSIPGDGLSYGYTF.

CDR3 sequence: CASSSLTGTGNEKLFF. Written as DNA, the CDR3 is TGTGCCAGCAGTTCTCTCACGGGGACAGGGAATGAAAAACTGTTTTTT. J is TRBJ1-4 and V is TRBV6-5, with TRBD1 matching 9 bases. Germline V gene data show CDR1 as MNHEY and CDR2 as SVGAGI. The CDR3 extends over 16 amino acids. With V trimmed by 4 bases and J by 5 bases, 8 bases remained unmatched.

The chain joins TRBV6-5 to TRBJ2-3; 11 nucleotides agree with TRBD2. From germline, CDR1 is MNHEY and CDR2 SVGAGI. This CDR3 is 14 amino acids long. V was clipped by 5 bases and J by 6 bases; unmatched bases: 4. CDR3 DNA: TGTGCCAGCAGTATAGCGGGGGGGCACGATACGCAGTATTTT. Its translation is CASSIAGGHDTQYF.

V gene TRBV6-6 combines with J gene TRBJ1-1, with TRBD1 as a possible D gene (5 bases). Trimming shortened V by 2 bases and J by 3 bases, and 16 bases separated the two germline ends. The CDR3 spans 16 residues. In germline, CDR1 is MNHNY, CDR2 SVGAGI (reference sequence). CDR3 DNA: TGTGCCAGCAGTTACCGTAGGGGATATAGGGACACTGAAGCTTTCTTT. Translated, it gives CASSYRRGYRDTEAFF.

The V gene is TRBV24-1, the J gene TRBJ2-7; D possibly corresponds to TRBD1 (5 bases). V was clipped by 6 bases and J by 4 bases, with 24 bases between them. Germline CDR1 reads KGHDR; CDR2 reads SFDVKD. This CDR3 comprises 17 residues. CDR3 in amino acids: CATSIPRTKIRQYEQYF. The CDR3, as DNA: TGTGCCACCAGTATCCCTCGGACAAAAATTAGACAATACGAGCAGTACTTC.